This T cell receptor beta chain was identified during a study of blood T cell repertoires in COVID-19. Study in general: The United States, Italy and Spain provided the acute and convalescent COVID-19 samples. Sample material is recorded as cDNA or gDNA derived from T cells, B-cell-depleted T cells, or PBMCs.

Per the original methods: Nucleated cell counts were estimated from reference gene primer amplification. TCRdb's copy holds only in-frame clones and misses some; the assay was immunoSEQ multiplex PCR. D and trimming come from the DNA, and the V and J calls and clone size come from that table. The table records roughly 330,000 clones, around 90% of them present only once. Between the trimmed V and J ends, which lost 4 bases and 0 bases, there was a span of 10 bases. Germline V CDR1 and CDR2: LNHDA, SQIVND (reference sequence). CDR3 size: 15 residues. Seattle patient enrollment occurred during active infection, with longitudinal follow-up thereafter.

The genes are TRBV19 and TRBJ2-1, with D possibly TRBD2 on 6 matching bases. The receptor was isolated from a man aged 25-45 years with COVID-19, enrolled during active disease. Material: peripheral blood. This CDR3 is CASSTAGSSYNEQFF. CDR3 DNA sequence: TGTGCCAGTAGTACAGCCGGGAGCTCCTACAATGAGCAGTTCTTC.